This T cell receptor (beta chain) comes out of a study of Graves' ophthalmopathy and Graves' hyperthyroidism. RNA transcripts were the template, and TCR beta CDR3 regions were amplified from them. Following a first-round RT-PCR that used HTBI primers, a second-round multiplex PCR was carried out. MiXCR, applied by TCRdb to the multiplex PCR reads, yields one record per CDR3 protein. The sample lists a few hundred thousand distinct CDR3 sequences, approximately 15% occurring once. The ends were cut back, 6 bases at V and 0 bases at J, with 12 bases in the middle. The CDR3 covers 14 residues. Germline V gene sequence: CDR1 MDHEN, CDR2 SYDVKM. Hyperthyroidism cases were recent diagnoses of under 2 months' duration in people aged 18 to 65.

Sequencing was performed on peripheral blood. The sequence was collected from a woman in her late teens or twenties with stable Graves' hyperthyroidism. The rearrangement uses TRBV28 and TRBJ2-7; maybe TRBD1 (6 bases). The CDR3 sequence is CASSIGQYSYEQYF. In DNA, the CDR3 is TGTGCCAGCAGCATAGGACAGTACTCCTACGAGCAGTACTTC.